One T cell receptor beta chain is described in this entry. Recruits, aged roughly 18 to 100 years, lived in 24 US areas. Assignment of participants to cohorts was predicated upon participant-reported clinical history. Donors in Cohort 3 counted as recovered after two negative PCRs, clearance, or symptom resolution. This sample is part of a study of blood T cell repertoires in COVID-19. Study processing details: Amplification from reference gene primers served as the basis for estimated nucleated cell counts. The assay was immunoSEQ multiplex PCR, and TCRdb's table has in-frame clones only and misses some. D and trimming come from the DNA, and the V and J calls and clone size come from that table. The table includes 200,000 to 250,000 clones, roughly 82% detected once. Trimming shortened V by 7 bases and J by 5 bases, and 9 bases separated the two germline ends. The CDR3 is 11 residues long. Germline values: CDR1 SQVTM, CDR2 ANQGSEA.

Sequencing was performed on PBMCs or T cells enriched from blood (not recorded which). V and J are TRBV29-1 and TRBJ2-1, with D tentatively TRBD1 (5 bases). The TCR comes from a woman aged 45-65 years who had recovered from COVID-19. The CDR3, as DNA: TGCAGCGGCGGACACAACAATGAGCAGTTCTTC. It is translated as CSGGHNNEQFF.